The T cell receptor (beta chain) described here comes from a study of control samples from healthy donors and cancer patients. Using immunoSEQ multiplex PCR, the repertoire was profiled, and TCRdb retains in-frame clones only, with some absent. The table shows roughly 88,000 clones, with roughly 93% occurring only once. CDR3 size: 15 residues. Germline CDR1 MNHNS, CDR2 SASEGT. Unmatched junction bases numbered 4, after V lost 3 bases and J lost 0 bases. The source is a man aged 18 to 35 in good health. Sequencing used blood. The rearrangement joins TRBV6-1 to TRBJ1-2; 7 nucleotides line up with TRBD1. The CDR3 DNA reads as TGTGCCAGCAGTGATCTTGGACAGGCTAACTATGGCTACACCTTC. Its translation: CASSDLGQANYGYTF.